This T cell receptor (beta chain) was sequenced in a study of shared clonotypes between healthy human individuals. General study findings and limits: Sequencing depth was expected to influence donor clonotype sharing.

V was trimmed by 2 bases and J by 8 bases, leaving 7 bases between them. This CDR3 comprises 12 residues. The germline gives CDR1 SGHVS, CDR2 FQNEAQ. It was at deep level that the assay was run. The data were produced by immunoSEQ multiplex PCR, yet TCRdb's version contains in-frame clones alone and is incomplete. The repertoire holds roughly 490,000 clones, with about 80% as singletons. On this clone itself: Its antigen is undetermined.

There were only Caucasian adults among the donors, and all lived in Nashville, Tennessee. Source material: PBMCs. The receptor was derived from a woman in her 40s in good health. Some clones in this sample may be carry-over from other donors' samples. The V and J genes are TRBV7-8 and TRBJ2-1; maybe TRBD2 (5 bases). CDR3 DNA sequence: TGTGCCAGCAGCTTATTGGGAGATGAGCAGTTCTTC. This sequence encodes CASSLLGDEQFF.